This passage covers 22 T cell receptor beta chains from one sample sequenced in a study of human T cells and chemical hapten exposure. As for time point: patch test 2, 6 weeks after DPC sensitization. The treatment is: therapeutic diphenylcyclopropenone sensitization with weekly scalp DPC. TCRdb passed the RACE reads through MiXCR, listing each CDR3 protein once. The sample records 360,000 or so distinct CDR3 sequences, just under 6.5% being singletons. Material: whole blood, obtained in connection with sensitization to the hapten diphenylcyclopropenone (DPC). These receptors were obtained from a woman younger than 35 with alopecia areata. Some clones in this sample may be carry-over from other donors' samples.

This clonotype was observed a handful of times. This chain uses TRBV11-2 with TRBJ1-5; no definite D call. V was shortened by 6 bases and J by 0 bases, with 9 bases between the two germline ends. This CDR3 is built from 14 residues. CDR1 and CDR2 (germline): SGHAT, FQNNGV. The CDR3 DNA sequence: TGTGCCAGCAGAACGCTATATAGCAATCAGCCCCAGCATTTT. Its protein is CASRTLYSNQPQHF.

This clonotype appeared a few times. The genes are TRBV4-2 and TRBJ2-6; D may correspond to TRBD1 or TRBD2 (5 bases each). Trimming removed 3 bases from V and 0 bases from J, with 12 bases in between. Germline values: CDR1 LGHNA, CDR2 YNFKEQ. This CDR3 comprises 17 residues. The CDR3 DNA is TGTGCCAGCAGCCAGCCGGGACGGGCCTCTGGGGCCAACGTCCTGACTTTC. Amino acids: CASSQPGRASGANVLTF.

This clonotype was found a few times. The J gene is TRBJ2-7, the V gene TRBV9; D not resolved. The CDR3 is 13 amino acids. The germline V and J ends were trimmed by 0 bases and 6 bases, with 10 bases remaining between them. Germline-derived CDR1 and CDR2 are SGDLS and YYNGEE. The DNA for the CDR3 is TGTGCCAGCAGCGTAGAGATGGGTGCCGAGCAGTACTTC. It is translated as CASSVEMGAEQYF.

In this sample, this clonotype turned up a few times. The chain carries TRBV7-8 and TRBJ1-4, with 9 bases that match TRBD1. The trim removed 4 bases at V and 4 bases at J, leaving 4 bases unmatched. This CDR3 has 15 amino acids. Looked up from germline, CDR1 is SGHVS and CDR2 is FQNEAQ. The CDR3 reads CASSSGTGHNEKLFF. The CDR3 region has the DNA TGTGCCAGCAGCTCCGGGACAGGGCATAATGAAAAACTGTTTTTT.

In this sample, this clonotype turned up many times. The V call is TRBV10-3, the J call TRBJ2-7, with D possibly TRBD1 on 6 matching bases. V lost 0 bases and J lost 7, with 13 bases in between. Germline CDR1 reads ENHRY; CDR2 reads SYGVKD. This CDR3 comprises 14 residues. In nucleotides, the CDR3 is TGTGCCATCAGTGAGTCTCAGGGGTCTGGGGAGCAGTACTTC. This codes for CAISESQGSGEQYF.

This clonotype was picked up many times. The chain is built from TRBV7-9 and TRBJ2-1, with 8 bases matching TRBD2. This CDR3 spans 16 amino acids. V gave up 3 bases and J gave up 3 bases; unmatched junction bases: 7. The V gene's germline CDR1 is SEHNR and CDR2 FQNEAQ (reference sequence). CDR3 nucleotides: TGTGCCAGCAGCTTTTCAGCGGGGGCCCACTACAATGAGCAGTTCTTC. Protein product: CASSFSAGAHYNEQFF. The complete variable domain, with remaining parts taken from reference TRBV7-9 and TRBJ2-1, reads DTGVSQNPRHKITKRGQNVTFRCDPISEHNRLYWYRQTLGQGPEFLTYFQNEAQLEKSRLLSDRFSAERPKGSFSTLEIQRTEQGDSAMYLCASSFSAGAHYNEQFFGPGTRLTVL.

A few counts support this clonotype. The rearrangement joins TRBV4-2 to TRBJ1-2; D is unclear. Germline values: CDR1 LGHNA, CDR2 YNFKEQ. With 4 bases removed from V and 6 bases from J, the gap between germline ends came to 12 bases. The CDR3 has 13 residues. The CDR3 is CASSPGRGDGYTF. For the CDR3, the DNA is TGTGCCAGCAGCCCAGGAAGAGGCGATGGCTACACCTTC.

This clonotype was seen repeatedly, ten times or more. V is TRBV3-1 and J is TRBJ1-5; D is undetermined. Trimming removed 2 bases from V and 4 bases from J, with 12 bases in between. The CDR3 is made up of 15 amino acids. Looked up from germline, CDR1 is LGHDT and CDR2 is YNNKEL (reference sequence). The CDR3 DNA reads TGTGCCAGCAGCCAACGGTGGCAGATAAATCAGCCCCAGCATTTT. It is translated as CASSQRWQINQPQHF. The full variable domain, with the rest looked up from reference TRBV3-1 and TRBJ1-5, is DTAVSQTPKYLVTQMGNDKSIKCEQNLGHDTMYWYKQDSKKFLKIMFSYNNKELIINETVPNRFSPKSPDKAHLNLHINSLELGDSAVYFCASSQRWQINQPQHFGDGTRLSIL.

This clonotype showed up just a few times. This chain links TRBV7-9 with TRBJ1-1; a weak D match, TRBD1 (6 bases). The CDR3 totals 14 residues. V lost 5 bases and J lost 4, with 14 bases in between. Germline CDR1 SEHNR, CDR2 FQNEAQ (reference sequence). The CDR3 protein is CASSPTGQPTEAFF. The CDR3 nucleotides are TGTGCCAGCAGCCCGACCGGACAGCCCACTGAAGCTTTCTTT.

V and J are TRBV28 and TRBJ2-3; D is ambiguous. This CDR3 has 17 residues. The V and J ends lost 5 bases and 0 bases respectively, with 18 bases between them. The germline V gene has CDR1 MDHEN and CDR2 SYDVKM. CDR3 amino acids: CASSPPDHKPSTDTQYF. The CDR3 DNA reads TGTGCCAGCAGTCCACCAGACCACAAACCTAGCACAGATACGCAGTATTTT.

This clonotype has at least ten counts. The chain is built from TRBV6-6 and TRBJ1-5; D is perhaps TRBD1 (6 bases). Germline V gene sequence: CDR1 MNHNY, CDR2 SVGAGI (reference sequence). There are 14 residues in the CDR3. The V and J ends lost 3 bases and 5 bases respectively, with 11 bases between them. The CDR3 reads CASSYPGVDQPQHF. Here the CDR3 DNA reads TGTGCCAGCAGTTATCCAGGGGTTGATCAGCCCCAGCATTTT.

This clonotype appeared many times. This chain connects TRBV6-1 to TRBJ2-7, with TRBD1 identical over 8 bases. The germline gives CDR1 MNHNS, CDR2 SASEGT. The CDR3 is 15 amino acids. After removal of 8 bases from V and 3 bases from J, the junction contained 12 bases not matched to a gene. The CDR3 bases are TGTGCCAGCGAAAGCCTCGACAGGGGAGGCTACGAGCAGTACTTC. Protein product: CASESLDRGGYEQYF.

This clonotype has ten or more counts. The V and J genes are TRBV11-2 and TRBJ2-1; 12 bases agree with TRBD1. Germline V lookup: CDR1 SGHAT, CDR2 FQNNGV. The CDR3 covers 14 residues. V was pared by 5 bases and J by 8 bases, with 4 bases of the junction left unmatched. CDR3 region: CASSPGQGADEQFF. DNA of the CDR3: TGTGCCAGCAGCCCGGGACAGGGGGCTGATGAGCAGTTCTTC.

The genes are TRBV5-1 and TRBJ1-1, with TRBD1 identical over 8 bases. V dropped 4 bases and J dropped 6; count of bases not matched to a gene: 2. The CDR3 covers 12 residues. Germline V gene data show CDR1 as SGHRS and CDR2 as YFSETQ. In DNA form, the CDR3 reads TGCGCCAGCAGCGCACAGGGGGCTGAAGCTTTCTTT. Translated: CASSAQGAEAFF.

There are a few counts of this clonotype. V and J are TRBV6-2 or TRBV6-3 and TRBJ1-3; no firm D call. Trimming shortened V by 6 bases and J by 0 bases, and 9 bases separated the two germline ends. The CDR3 extends over 14 amino acids. Germline V gives CDR1 MNHEY, CDR2 SVGEGT. Written as DNA, the CDR3 is TGTGCCAGCAGACGACAAAACTCTGGAAACACCATATATTTT. Its protein is CASRRQNSGNTIYF.

In its sample, this clonotype was seen a few times. The chain is built from TRBV4-2 and TRBJ1-1; D remains unclear. The CDR3 is 16 amino acids. The germline V gene encodes CDR1 LGHNA and CDR2 YNFKEQ. V was clipped by 0 bases and J by 4 bases, with 15 bases between them. CDR3 loop: CASSQDYKGRGTEAFF. The DNA of the CDR3 is TGTGCCAGCAGCCAAGATTATAAGGGTCGGGGCACTGAAGCTTTCTTT.

The gene calls are TRBV6-6 and TRBJ2-3, with D unclear. Germline loops: CDR1 MNHNY, CDR2 SVGAGI (reference sequence). V lost 9 bases, J lost 1 base, and 17 bases lay in between. The length of the CDR3 is 15 residues. This CDR3 is CASRARLVGTDTQYF. For the CDR3, the DNA is TGTGCCAGTAGAGCAAGGTTGGTCGGCACAGATACGCAGTATTTT.

The chain joins TRBV14 to TRBJ1-1, with D maybe TRBD1 (5 bases). This CDR3 region has 15 residues. Germline-derived CDR1 and CDR2 are SGHDN and FVKESK. V shed 4 bases and J shed 1 base, with 13 bases lying between them. CDR3 amino acids: CASSLLRGQNTEAFF. CDR3 DNA: TGTGCCAGCAGCCTCCTTCGGGGCCAGAACACTGAAGCTTTCTTT.

This clonotype was observed at least ten times. The CDR3 loop is CASSETLRNYGYTF. The CDR3 DNA follows: TGTGCCAGCAGTGAAACCCTGCGGAACTATGGCTACACCTTC. The chain employs TRBV2 and TRBJ1-2; no firm D call. V was trimmed by 2 bases and J by 2 bases, leaving 9 bases between them. The CDR3 runs to 14 residues. CDR1 is SNHLY, CDR2 FYNNEI, per germline.

V gene TRBV6-6 combines with J gene TRBJ1-5; D possibly corresponds to TRBD1 (6 bases). Trimming took off 7 bases at V and 6 bases at J, with 13 bases between the two ends. Germline CDR1 MNHNY, CDR2 SVGAGI (reference sequence). The CDR3 length is 13 residues. CDR3 sequence: CASTNRESQPQHF. The CDR3 DNA follows: TGTGCCAGCACCAACAGGGAGTCTCAGCCCCAGCATTTT.

This clonotype was recorded at least ten times. This chain joins TRBV6-6 and TRBJ1-1, with a tentative D call TRBD1 (6 bases). Germline CDR1 reads MNHNY; CDR2 reads SVGAGI (reference sequence). V was trimmed by 6 bases and J by 4 bases, leaving 15 bases between them. The length of the CDR3 is 14 residues. The CDR3 nucleotides are TGTGCCAGCAGCTGGTATGGGGGCGGCACTGAAGCTTTCTTT. It specifies CASSWYGGGTEAFF.

This clonotype was seen many times. The chain couples TRBV28 to TRBJ2-5, with D unclear. This CDR3 is 15 amino acids long. The V end lost 4 bases, the J end lost 2 bases, and 14 bases lay between the germline ends. Germline-derived CDR1 and CDR2 are MDHEN and SYDVKM. The CDR3 here is CASSSLGGPQETQYF. The DNA for the CDR3 is TGTGCCAGCAGTTCCCTGGGTGGTCCTCAAGAGACCCAGTACTTC.